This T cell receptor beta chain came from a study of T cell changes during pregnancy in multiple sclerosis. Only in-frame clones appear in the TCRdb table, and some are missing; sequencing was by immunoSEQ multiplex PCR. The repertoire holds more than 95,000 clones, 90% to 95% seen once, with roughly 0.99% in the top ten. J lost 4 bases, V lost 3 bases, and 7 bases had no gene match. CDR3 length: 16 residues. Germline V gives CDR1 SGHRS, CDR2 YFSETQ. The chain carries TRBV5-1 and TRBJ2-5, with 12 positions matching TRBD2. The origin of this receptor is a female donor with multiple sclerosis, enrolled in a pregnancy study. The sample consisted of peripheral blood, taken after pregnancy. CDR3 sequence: CASSWVPGLAGETQYF. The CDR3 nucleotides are TGCGCCAGCAGCTGGGTCCCGGGACTAGCGGGAGAGACCCAGTACTTC. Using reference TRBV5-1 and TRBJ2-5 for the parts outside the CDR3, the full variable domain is KAGVTQTPRYLIKTRGQQVTLSCSPISGHRSVSWYQQTPGQGLQFLFEYFSETQRNKGNFPGRFSGRQFSNSRSEMNVSTLELGDSALYLCASSWVPGLAGETQYFGPGTRLLVL.